This is a list of T cell receptor beta chains from one sample in a study of graft-versus-host responses after intestinal transplantation. Data came from immunoSEQ multiplex PCR; TCRdb stores just in-frame clones and leaves some out. This sample carries approximately 82,000 clones, around 92% of them seen once, and the ten largest clones take approximately 0.1%. For these receptors, no antigen is known. The sequencing here drew on unstimulated CD4+ T cells sorted from spleen or lymph node cells, taken before intestinal transplant. The receptors shown here come from a human donor who received an intestinal transplant. Each CDR3 is given without its conserved first and last residue. Each record gives: clone size, V gene, J gene, CDR3 protein. Some rows have no size entry. The others give once, few or many, or a class for an expanded clone.

.	TRBV2	TRBJ2-2	ARGAGTNTGELF
.	TRBV4-1	TRBJ2-7	ASSYSGTGVREQY
.	TRBV7-2	TRBJ1-2	ASSSFRDSIYGYT
.	TRBV25-1	TRBJ2-6	ASAKTVTPRAGANVLT
.	TRBV19	TRBJ2-7	ASSIARTYEQY
.	TRBV5-6	TRBJ2-3	ASSLAATSATQY
once	TRBV5-1	TRBJ2-2	ASLLQGGTGELF
.	TRBV19	TRBJ2-7	ASSMFGAGQGNEQY
.	TRBV5-1	TRBJ1-1	ASSWAQGVNTEAF
.	TRBV7-2	TRBJ2-6	ASSLPGLGPSGANVLT
.	TRBV30	TRBJ1-2	AWGKGQGYGYT
.	TRBV5-1	TRBJ1-6	ASSLRLGVGGDSPPLSLH
.	TRBV7-9	TRBJ1-2	ASSQQGARANYGYT
few	TRBV19	TRBJ1-1	ASSIDLDRGRTEAF
.	TRBV10-2	TRBJ2-4	ASSGGQRGIQY
.	TRBV5-1	TRBJ1-2	ASSSGTGAYGYT
.	TRBV28	TRBJ2-7	ASSFNRWEGGDYEQY
.	TRBV5-4	TRBJ2-1	ASRIFRGHNEQF
.	TRBV18	TRBJ1-1	ASSSTGGNTEAF
.	TRBV18	TRBJ2-1	ASRIQGAPYNEQF
once	TRBV5-1	TRBJ2-4	ASSFDRAAKNIQY
.	TRBV11-3	TRBJ1-2	ASSSPTGTANYGYT
.	TRBV9	TRBJ1-2	ASSDGTENYGYT
.	TRBV7-2	TRBJ2-1	ASSRQGTSGSYNEQF
.	TRBV5-4	TRBJ2-3	ASSLPTDTQY
.	TRBV15	TRBJ1-1	ATSRGGTEAF
.	TRBV7-9	TRBJ1-6	ASSTGQGGSYNSPLH
.	TRBV5-1	TRBJ2-1	ASRLDVNNEQF
once	TRBV27	TRBJ2-3	ASSRLAGGDTQY
.	TRBV15	TRBJ2-3	ATSRETSGSTDTQY
.	TRBV19	TRBJ2-7	ASSPGTGLPYEQY
.	TRBV6-5	TRBJ1-5	ASSYSRGDQPQH
few	TRBV6-1	TRBJ1-1	ASIRDRANTEAF
.	TRBV12-5	TRBJ1-5	ASGLLTGTGSNQPQH
.	TRBV4-3	TRBJ2-5	ASSQEGRGGLETQY
.	TRBV4-3	TRBJ1-5	ASSQDLSSGLGNQPQH
.	TRBV5-1	TRBJ2-7	ASSPMGQGEQY
.	TRBV7-9	TRBJ1-6	ASSPDVDRSSYNSPLH
.	TRBV7-8	TRBJ2-7	ASSLVMSGGILGEQY
.	TRBV14	TRBJ1-2	ASSLTNRDSYT
.	TRBV4-3	TRBJ2-2	ASSQDPSGDTGELF
.	TRBV19	TRBJ1-6	ASNRGGSYNSPLH
.	TRBV5-1	TRBJ2-5	ASTLGGNGQSETQY
.	TRBV29-1	TRBJ1-2	SVVPGGAYGYT
.	TRBV30	TRBJ1-6	AWSVRGLLGSPLH